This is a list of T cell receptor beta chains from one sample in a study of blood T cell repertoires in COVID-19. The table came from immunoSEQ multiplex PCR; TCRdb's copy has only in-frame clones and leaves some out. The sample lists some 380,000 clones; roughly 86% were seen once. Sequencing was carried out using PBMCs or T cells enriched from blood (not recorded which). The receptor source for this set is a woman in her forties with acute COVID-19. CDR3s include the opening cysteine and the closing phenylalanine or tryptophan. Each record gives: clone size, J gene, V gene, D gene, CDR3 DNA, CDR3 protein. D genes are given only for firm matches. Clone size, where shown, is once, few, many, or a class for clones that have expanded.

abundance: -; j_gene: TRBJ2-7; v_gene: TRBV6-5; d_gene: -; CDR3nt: TGTGCCAGCAGTTACCCCTCATCCGGGTCTTACGAGCAGTACTTC; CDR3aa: CASSYPSSGSYEQYF
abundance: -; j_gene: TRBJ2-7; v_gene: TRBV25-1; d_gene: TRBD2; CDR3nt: TGTGCCAGCAGTGAAGCTAGCGGGGCCTACGAGCAGTACTTC; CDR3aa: CASSEASGAYEQYF
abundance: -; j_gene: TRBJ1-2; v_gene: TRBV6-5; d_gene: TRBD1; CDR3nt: TGTGCCAGCAGTTACTGGACAGGCCTCGCCTATGGCTACACCTTC; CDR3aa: CASSYWTGLAYGYTF
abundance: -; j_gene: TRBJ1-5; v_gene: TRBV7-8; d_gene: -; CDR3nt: TGTGCCAGCAGCTTAGGTCTTGCTGAGAATCAGCCCCAGCATTTT; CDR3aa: CASSLGLAENQPQHF
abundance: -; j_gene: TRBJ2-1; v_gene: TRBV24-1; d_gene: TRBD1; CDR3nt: TGTGCCACCAGTGACCCGGGACAGTTCCTGTTGTTCTTC; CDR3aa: CATSDPGQFLLFF
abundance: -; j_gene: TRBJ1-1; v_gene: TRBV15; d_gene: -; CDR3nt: TGTGCCACCAGCTCACCCAGGGGAATTCGGAACACTGAAGCTTTCTTT; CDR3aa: CATSSPRGIRNTEAFF
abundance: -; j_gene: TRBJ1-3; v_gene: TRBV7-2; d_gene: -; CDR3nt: TGTGCCAGCAGCTTAGGAGGGTCTGGAAACACCATATATTTT; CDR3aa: CASSLGGSGNTIYF
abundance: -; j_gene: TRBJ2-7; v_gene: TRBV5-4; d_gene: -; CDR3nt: TGTGCCAGCAGCTTCTCAGGGTACTCCTACGAGCAGTACTTC; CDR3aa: CASSFSGYSYEQYF
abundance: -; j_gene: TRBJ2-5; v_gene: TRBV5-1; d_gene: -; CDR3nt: TGCGCCAGCAGCCACCCGGGGCAAGAGACCCAGTACTTC; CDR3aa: CASSHPGQETQYF
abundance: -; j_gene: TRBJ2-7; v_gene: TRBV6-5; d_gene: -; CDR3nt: TGTGCCAGCAGACCACCTCTAGAGTCCTACGAGCAGTACTTC; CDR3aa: CASRPPLESYEQYF
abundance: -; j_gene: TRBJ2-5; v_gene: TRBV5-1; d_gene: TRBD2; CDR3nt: TGCGCCAGCAGCTTTCATAGCGGGGAGGGGACCCAGTACTTC; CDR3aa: CASSFHSGEGTQYF
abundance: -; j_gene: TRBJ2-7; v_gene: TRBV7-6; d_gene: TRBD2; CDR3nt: TGTGCCAGCAGCTTGGGGGGGTTAGCGGGGACACCCTACGAGCAGTACTTC; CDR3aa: CASSLGGLAGTPYEQYF
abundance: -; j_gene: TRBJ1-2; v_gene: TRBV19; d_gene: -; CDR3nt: TGTGCCAGTAGTATACGGGGAACGTATGGCTACACCTTC; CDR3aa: CASSIRGTYGYTF
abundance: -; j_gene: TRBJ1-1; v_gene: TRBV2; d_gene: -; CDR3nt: TGTGCCAGCAGTCTTCGCAGGGCGAACACTGAAGCTTTCTTT; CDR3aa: CASSLRRANTEAFF
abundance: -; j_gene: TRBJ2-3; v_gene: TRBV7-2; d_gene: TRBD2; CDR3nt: TGTGCCAGCAGCTTATTCCTAGCGGTTTCGTCAGATACGCAGTATTTT; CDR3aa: CASSLFLAVSSDTQYF
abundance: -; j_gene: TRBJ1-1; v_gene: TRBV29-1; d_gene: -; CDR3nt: TGCAGCGTTGGGTCAGGGGACACTGAAGCTTTCTTT; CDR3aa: CSVGSGDTEAFF
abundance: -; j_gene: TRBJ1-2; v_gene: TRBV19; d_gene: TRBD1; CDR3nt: TGTGCCAGTAGTTTACAGGGGGCGCAGACTAACTATGGCTACACCTTC; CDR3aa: CASSLQGAQTNYGYTF
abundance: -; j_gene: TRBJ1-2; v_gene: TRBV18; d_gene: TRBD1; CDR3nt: TGTGCCAGCTCGAACGAACGCGGACAGGGGGCCCGGGGCTACACCTTC; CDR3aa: CASSNERGQGARGYTF
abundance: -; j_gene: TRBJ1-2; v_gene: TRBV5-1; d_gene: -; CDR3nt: TGCGCCAGCAGCTTGGAAAATCGGGGGTCCTATGGCTACACCTTC; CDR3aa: CASSLENRGSYGYTF
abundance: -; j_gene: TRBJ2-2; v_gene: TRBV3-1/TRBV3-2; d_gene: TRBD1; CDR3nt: TGTGCCAGCAGCCGGGGGACAGTGAACACCGGGGAGCTGTTTTTT; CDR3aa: CASSRGTVNTGELFF
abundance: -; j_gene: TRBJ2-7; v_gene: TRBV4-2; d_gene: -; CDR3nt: TGTGCCAGCAGCCAACCCCAGGGCAGCTCCTACGAGCAGTACTTC; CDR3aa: CASSQPQGSSYEQYF
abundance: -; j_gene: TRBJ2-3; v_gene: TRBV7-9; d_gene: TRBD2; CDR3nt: TGTGCCAGCACCAGAGGGACTAGCGGAACAGATACGCAGTATTTT; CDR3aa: CASTRGTSGTDTQYF
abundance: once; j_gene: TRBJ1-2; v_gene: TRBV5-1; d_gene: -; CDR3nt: TGCGCCAGCAGCATGGACAGTAACTATGGCTACACCTTC; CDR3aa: CASSMDSNYGYTF
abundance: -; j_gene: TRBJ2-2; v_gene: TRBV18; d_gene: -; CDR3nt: TGTGCCAGCTCACCACCGGGGACTGCCGGGGAGCTGTTTTTT; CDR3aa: CASSPPGTAGELFF
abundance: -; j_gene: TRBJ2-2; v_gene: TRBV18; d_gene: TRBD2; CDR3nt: TGTGCCAGCTCATCGGGGACTAGCGGCCCTTTGGGTACCGGGGAGCTGTTTTTT; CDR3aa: CASSSGTSGPLGTGELFF
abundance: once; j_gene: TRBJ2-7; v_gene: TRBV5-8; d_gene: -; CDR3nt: TGTGCCAGCAGCTTCGCAGGGTGGGACTACGAGCAGTACTTC; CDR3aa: CASSFAGWDYEQYF
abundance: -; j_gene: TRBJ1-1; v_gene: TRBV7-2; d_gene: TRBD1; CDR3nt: TGTGCCAGCAGCTTTATTTCGGGACAGAGAAGAAAGAACACTGAAGCTTTCTTT; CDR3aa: CASSFISGQRRKNTEAFF
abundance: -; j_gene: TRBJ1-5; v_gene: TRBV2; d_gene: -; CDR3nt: TGTGCCAGCAGTGATACAGGGAATCAGCCCCAGCATTTT; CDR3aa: CASSDTGNQPQHF
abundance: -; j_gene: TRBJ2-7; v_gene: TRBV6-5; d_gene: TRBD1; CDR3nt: TGTGCCAGCAGTCACGGACAGGGCTACGAGCAGTACTTC; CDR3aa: CASSHGQGYEQYF
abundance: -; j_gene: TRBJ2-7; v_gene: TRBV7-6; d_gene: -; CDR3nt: TGTGCCAGCAGCCCTTCTATGTTGGGTGGAGCCTACGAGCAGTACTTC; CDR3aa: CASSPSMLGGAYEQYF
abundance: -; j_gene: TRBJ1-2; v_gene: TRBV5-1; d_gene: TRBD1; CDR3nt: TGCGCCAGCAGCCAAGGTCAGACAGGGGATGGCTACACCTTC; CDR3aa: CASSQGQTGDGYTF
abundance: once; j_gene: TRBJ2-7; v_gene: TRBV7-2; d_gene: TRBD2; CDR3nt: TGTGCCAGCAGCTTAGTTGCGGGGGGAACCTACGAGCAGTACTTC; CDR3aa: CASSLVAGGTYEQYF
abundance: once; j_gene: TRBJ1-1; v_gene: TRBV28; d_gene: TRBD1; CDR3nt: TGTGCCAGCAGCCTAAACAGGGGGTTGGGGACTGAAGCTTTCTTT; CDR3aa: CASSLNRGLGTEAFF
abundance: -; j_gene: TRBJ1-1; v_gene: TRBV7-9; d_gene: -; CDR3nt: TGTGCCAGCAGCGATAGTCGGGGTGGCACTGAAGCTTTCTTT; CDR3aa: CASSDSRGGTEAFF
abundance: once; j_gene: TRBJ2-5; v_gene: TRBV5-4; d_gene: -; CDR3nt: TGTGCCAGCAGCTTGGATGGCGGAGTCCAAGAGACCCAGTACTTC; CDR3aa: CASSLDGGVQETQYF
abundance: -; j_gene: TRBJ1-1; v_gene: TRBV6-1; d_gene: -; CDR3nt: TGTGCCAGCAGTGAAGGGGGGGGCAGGGCTGAAGCTTTCTTT; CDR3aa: CASSEGGGRAEAFF
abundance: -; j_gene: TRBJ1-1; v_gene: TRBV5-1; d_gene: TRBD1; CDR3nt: TGCGCCAGCAGCTTGGAGGGGACAGGGAAAACTGAAGCTTTCTTT; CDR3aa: CASSLEGTGKTEAFF
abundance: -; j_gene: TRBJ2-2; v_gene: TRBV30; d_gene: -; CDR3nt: TGTGCCTGGAGTACGTCTAGCGTCGGGGAGCTGTTTTTT; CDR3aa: CAWSTSSVGELFF
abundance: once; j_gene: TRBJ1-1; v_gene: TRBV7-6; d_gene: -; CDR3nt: TGTGCCAGCAGCTCGTTTGCGGGGAACACTGAAGCTTTCTTT; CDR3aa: CASSSFAGNTEAFF
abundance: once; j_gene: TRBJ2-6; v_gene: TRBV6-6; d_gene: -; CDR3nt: TGTGCCAGCAGTCCAAGACAGCATGTCCAGGTCGGGGCCAACGTCCTGACTTTC; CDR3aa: CASSPRQHVQVGANVLTF
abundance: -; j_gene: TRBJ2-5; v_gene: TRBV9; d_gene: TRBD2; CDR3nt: TGTGCCAGCTCGATCGGGGGGTCGATAACCGAGACCCAGTACTTC; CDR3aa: CASSIGGSITETQYF
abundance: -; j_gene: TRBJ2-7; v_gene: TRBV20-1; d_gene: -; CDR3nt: TGCAGTGCCCTCGAGGGCGAGCAGTACTTC; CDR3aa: CSALEGEQYF
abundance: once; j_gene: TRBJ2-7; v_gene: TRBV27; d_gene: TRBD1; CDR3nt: TGTGCCAGCAGTCCCTGGACAGGGGGGGCCACATCCGAGCAGTACTTC; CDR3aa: CASSPWTGGATSEQYF
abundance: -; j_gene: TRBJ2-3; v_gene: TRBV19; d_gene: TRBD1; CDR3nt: TGTGCCAGTAGTAGCGACAGGGTCTCTTCCACAGATACGCAGTATTTT; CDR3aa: CASSSDRVSSTDTQYF
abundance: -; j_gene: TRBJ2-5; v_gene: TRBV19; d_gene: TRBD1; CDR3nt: TGTGCCAGCGGGACAGGGGGAGAGACCCAGTACTTC; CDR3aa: CASGTGGETQYF
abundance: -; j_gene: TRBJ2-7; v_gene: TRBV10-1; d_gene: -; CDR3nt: TGCGCCAGCAGCCGGGACAACTCCTACGAGCAGTACTTC; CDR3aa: CASSRDNSYEQYF
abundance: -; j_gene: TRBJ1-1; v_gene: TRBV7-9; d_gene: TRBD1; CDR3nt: TGTGCCAGCAGCTTAGATTTGGGACAGGGTGAAGCTTTCTTT; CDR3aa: CASSLDLGQGEAFF
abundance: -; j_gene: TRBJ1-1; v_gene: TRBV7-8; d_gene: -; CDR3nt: TGTGCCAGCAGCTTAGGACTGGCGGCAGCGGGGACTGAAGCTTTCTTT; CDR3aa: CASSLGLAAAGTEAFF
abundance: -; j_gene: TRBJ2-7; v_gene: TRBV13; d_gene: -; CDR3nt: TGTGCCAGCAGCGGCGGATCGGGAAAACAGGGCCACTACGAGCAGTACTTC; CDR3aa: CASSGGSGKQGHYEQYF
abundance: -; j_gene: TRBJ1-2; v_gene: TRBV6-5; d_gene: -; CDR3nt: TGTGCCAGCAGTTACGCAAGGGACACCGTACCTTATGGCTACACCTTC; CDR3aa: CASSYARDTVPYGYTF